This T cell receptor (beta chain) comes out of a study of T cells after yellow fever vaccination. This clonotype was picked up many times. Its target is not known. Study-wide points: Shared CD4/CD8 clonotypes were a small share, likely from convergent recombination. A large majority of primary-vaccination clones showed up again after the booster (approximately 95% CD4, 85% to 90% CD8). A weaker secondary response peaked on day 5, the primary on day 15.

TCR cDNA was made by 5'RACE template switching, adding a universal primer site and UMIs. TCRdb reprocessed the 5' RACE reads with MiXCR, giving one entry per CDR3 protein. The sample holds around 46,000 distinct CDR3 sequences, about 7.9% seen once. Per germline, CDR1 SNHLY and CDR2 FYNNEI. This CDR3 region has 16 residues. Germline trimming cut 9 bases from V and 5 bases from J; bases unmatched to any gene: 18. The chain joins TRBV2 to TRBJ2-7; 8 bases are shared with TRBD2. The sequences come from CD8+ T cells sorted from PBMCs, collected roughly 15 days after the first yellow fever vaccination. This receptor was identified in a young man who received the YFV17D yellow fever vaccine. CDR3 loop: CARSHGTRGRFDEQYF. Here the CDR3 DNA reads TGTGCCAGGAGCCACGGGACTAGAGGCCGCTTCGACGAGCAGTACTTC.